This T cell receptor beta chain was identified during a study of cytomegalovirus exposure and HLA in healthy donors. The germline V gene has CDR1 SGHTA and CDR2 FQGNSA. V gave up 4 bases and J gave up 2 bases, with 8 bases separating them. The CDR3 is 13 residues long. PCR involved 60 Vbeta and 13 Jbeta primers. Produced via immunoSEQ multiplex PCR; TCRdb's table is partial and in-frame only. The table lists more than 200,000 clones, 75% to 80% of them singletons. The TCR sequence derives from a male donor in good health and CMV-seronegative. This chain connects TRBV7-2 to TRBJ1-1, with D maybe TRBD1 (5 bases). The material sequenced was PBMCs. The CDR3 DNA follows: TGTGCCAGCAGCTCACAGGAAAACACTGAAGCTTTCTTT. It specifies CASSSQENTEAFF.